Sequencing of this T cell receptor (beta chain) was carried out in a study of cytomegalovirus exposure and HLA in healthy donors. Looking at the study overall: The 110 or so validation repertoires used a platform that matched the one used for the approximately 700 first-cohort repertoires, as a later analysis reported.

Study conclusions and caveats: Reported performance of the classifier showed diagnosis of cytomegalovirus status with high specificity and sensitivity.

On this clone itself: No antigen is known for it.

This CDR3 has 18 amino acids. Trimming stripped 3 bases from V and 0 bases from J, with 19 bases between. Germline assignment: CDR1 SGDLS and CDR2 YYNGEE. The assay was immunoSEQ multiplex PCR, and TCRdb's table has in-frame clones only and misses some. The table has under 250,000 clones, 80% to 95% seen once; the top ten hold 1% to 1.2%. The sequence was collected from a young woman in good health and CMV-seronegative. J is TRBJ1-3 and V is TRBV9; no clear D gene. The sequenced sample consisted of PBMCs. Here the CDR3 DNA reads TGTGCCAGCAGCGCCGACGCGCGACGACTGAACTCTGGAAACACCATATATTTT. This sequence encodes CASSADARRLNSGNTIYF.